The T cell receptor (beta chain) described here comes from a study of T cells in Graves' hyperthyroidism and ophthalmopathy. Study information: The blood sample was taken at first diagnosis, before treatment began.

This clonotype was recorded a few times. Template material for amplifying TCR beta CDR3 regions consisted of RNA transcripts. The study used the HTBI primer set for a first-round RT-PCR of the TCR CDR3. TCRdb analysed the multiplex PCR reads with MiXCR anew, one entry per CDR3 protein. Of hundreds of thousands of distinct CDR3 sequences listed, about 14% are singletons. Germline CDR1 LNHNV, CDR2 YYDKDF (reference sequence). The CDR3 extends over 12 amino acids. The V end lost 3 bases, the J end lost 8 bases, and 9 bases lay between the germline ends. V and J are TRBV15 and TRBJ2-3; D might be TRBD1 or TRBD2, each matching 5 bases. The sequence was obtained from a man aged 45 to 65 with Graves' ophthalmopathy. The material sequenced was blood. The CDR3 DNA is TGTGCCACCAGCAGCTATGGGGGTACGCAGTATTTT. Residues: CATSSYGGTQYF.